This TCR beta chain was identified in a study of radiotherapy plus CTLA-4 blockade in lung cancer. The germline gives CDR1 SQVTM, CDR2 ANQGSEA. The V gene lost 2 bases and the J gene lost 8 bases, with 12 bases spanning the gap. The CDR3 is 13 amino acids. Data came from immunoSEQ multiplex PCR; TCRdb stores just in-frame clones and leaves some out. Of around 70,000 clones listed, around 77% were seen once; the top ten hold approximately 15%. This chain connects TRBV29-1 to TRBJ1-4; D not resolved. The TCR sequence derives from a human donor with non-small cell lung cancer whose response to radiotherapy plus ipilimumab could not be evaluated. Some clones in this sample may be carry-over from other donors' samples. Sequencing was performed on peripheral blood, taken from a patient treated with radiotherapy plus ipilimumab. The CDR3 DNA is TGCAGCGTTGAACGGGGAACGAAAGAAAAACTGTTTTTT. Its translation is CSVERGTKEKLFF.